This T cell receptor beta chain appears in the sequencing data of a study of cytomegalovirus exposure and HLA in healthy donors. A multiplex PCR was run with 60 Vbeta primers and 13 Jbeta primers. The method was immunoSEQ multiplex PCR; TCRdb's version includes in-frame clones alone and lacks a portion of them. The table for this sample gives around 150,000 clones. Findings and limits, study-wide: Associated with cytomegalovirus, according to the listing, were around 170 TCR beta chains.

Deletions cut 5 bases from V and 6 bases from J, with 15 bases between. CDR1 SEHNR and CDR2 FQNEAQ come from the germline V gene (reference sequence). There are 14 residues in the CDR3. In regard to this clone: Its target is unknown.

Sample: PBMCs. The sequence was obtained from a woman aged 60-70 years in good health and CMV-seronegative. V gene TRBV7-9 combines with J gene TRBJ2-3, with D perhaps matching TRBD2 (5 bases). The CDR3 DNA sequence: TGTGCCAGCAGCAACGAGAGACGCGGGGATACGCAGTATTTT. Translated: CASSNERRGDTQYF. Drawing the rest from reference TRBV7-9 and TRBJ2-3, the complete variable domain is DTGVSQNPRHKITKRGQNVTFRCDPISEHNRLYWYRQTLGQGPEFLTYFQNEAQLEKSRLLSDRFSAERPKGSFSTLEIQRTEQGDSAMYLCASSNERRGDTQYFGPGTRLTVL.